This TCR beta chain is from a study of cytomegalovirus exposure and HLA in healthy donors (dated by TCRdb to between 2016 and 2019). Regarding the research as a whole: In an earlier analysis of about 560 of the donors, around 290 Gb of sequence data and 95 million to 130 million unique TCR beta sequences from roughly 190 million T cells were reported. An early release that covered about 600 HLA-typed donors contained about 290 gigabases of sequencing data and about 84 million unique TCR sequences. Among the roughly 390 genotyped donors, around 81% belonged to the genetic ancestry cluster associated with self-reported Caucasian donors. The aim of the study was to test whether cataloging public T cell receptors could identify signatures of past pathogen exposure. The study used immunosequencing to profile the T cell repertoires of hundreds of subjects and linked those repertoires to cytomegalovirus serostatus. A separate validation cohort of 90 to 150 different subjects was used in addition to the roughly 720-subject first cohort. To predict cytomegalovirus infection status, the study brought together high-throughput TCR immunosequencing, statistical association of individual TCRs with disease status, and machine learning. In a later analysis, previously published TCR beta repertoires from fewer than 750 donors were re-analyzed and high-resolution HLA genotyping was added so that TCR occurrence patterns could be studied. Rather than drawing on any new phenotypic data, the later analysis identified candidate immune exposures from TCR beta sequences and the way those sequences occurred across donors. An earlier analysis of around 580 of the donors used high-throughput TCR beta sequencing to judge whether each TCR beta V gene segment behaved as functional or pseudogenic. Alongside the repertoire data, information on donor age, sex, ethnicity and CMV serostatus was compiled. Genome-wide SNP genotypes for about 65% of the 666 donors were used in a later genetic analysis, which treated that subset as a discovery cohort. Every discovery cohort repertoire had been produced on one sequencing platform. Both class I and class II loci were covered by HLA typing, at four-digit resolution. Typing coverage varied by locus: about 620-630 donors for A, B, C, DRB1 and DQB1; about 520 for DQA1; around 610 for DPA1; 400 to 480 for DPB1. Because of strong linkage in the cohort, a few DR-DQ haplotypes were treated as single units for association and clustering. On average, roughly 250,000 unique TCR beta nucleotide sequences were sequenced per donor among a few hundred genotyped donors of the cohort, with roughly 18% of those sequences being non-productive. Summary of the overall study and its limitations: Some IMGT-functional V segments, including TRBV6-2 and TRBV6-3, could not be told apart with the 87-base-pair reads, so those segments were excluded. The authors suggested that the approach could potentially be extended to other disease states and immunological phenotypes. A later analysis found that TCR association rates varied across HLA loci, with DRB1 alleles showing the most associated TCRs and HLA-C alleles the fewest. In a later genetic analysis, a missense DCLRE1C variant was associated with V-gene and J-gene trimming of TCR beta chains, and the association was replicated in an independent cohort. A further reported finding was that TCR beta sequences accurately predicted the HLA-A and HLA-B alleles for most subjects in the first cohort. Correlated functional status among segregating V segments might reflect linkage disequilibrium, but an unknown experimental factor could not be ruled out. Compared with the 666-donor mean, donors in an Asian-associated ancestry cluster had fewer N-insertions in productive TCRs, according to a later genetic analysis. Because HLA typing was unavailable for some donors at each locus, only the typed subset was used in association tests. Immune exposure information for the cohort was limited to CMV serostatus. A later analysis found that most CMV-associated TCR beta chains appeared HLA-restricted, with HLA associations seemingly driven largely by CMV exposure. The cohort was sequenced for TCR beta chains only, and without alpha or paired-chain data the features that could be detected were limited. A later analysis associated around 16,000 TCR beta sequences with specific HLA alleles at a false discovery rate of 0.05. Across donors, most TCR sequences were observed very rarely, whereas some public TCRs were present in many individuals. A group of highly shared sequence variants was considered likely to be a technical artifact of the sequencing pipeline. A later analysis reported that several top co-occurrence clusters appeared linked to parvovirus B19, influenza, CMV and Epstein-Barr virus. In vitro tests confirmed that three of the cytomegalovirus-associated TCR beta chains recognize cytomegalovirus antigens. The classifier was reported to diagnose cytomegalovirus status with high specificity and sensitivity in both the original cohort and the validation cohort. When HLA alleles, especially DR and DQ, strongly co-occurred, attributing TCR associations to individual alleles was difficult. A later analysis found that HLA-associated TCR beta chains were more clonally expanded and had lower generation probabilities than equally common non-associated chains. Sequencing depth was assumed to be roughly uniform across donors in the presence/absence analyses, though that assumption may not hold. Because counts were too low, some 16 rarely observed V segments, including chromosome 9 orphons, were excluded from the earlier analysis of 500 to 700 of the donors. An earlier analysis of several hundred of the donors showed that most TCR beta V segments appeared in productive rearrangements either about 90% or about 30% of the time, which broadly matched IMGT annotations. A total of roughly 160 TCR beta chains were listed by the study as associated with cytomegalovirus.

The germline V gene encodes CDR1 SEHNR and CDR2 FQNEAQ (reference sequence). The CDR3 numbers 17 residues from cysteine through phenylalanine. Of all the DNA, just the CDR3 is kept, 51 bases in frame from base 1. Trimming costs V 3 bases and J 2 bases, and their ends lie 17 bases apart. The receptor library was made with the immunoSEQ multiplex PCR assay. The multiplex PCR relied on a mix of 60 forward primers for TCR Vbeta segments and 13 reverse primers for TCR Jbeta segments. Amplification of the CDR3 region of rearranged TCR beta genes was performed with a multiplex PCR assay on genomic DNA. On the Illumina HiSeq System, the amplified TCR beta libraries were sequenced as 87-base-pair reads. The original methods were these. Across the 670 or so repertoires, a later analysis counted some 80 million unique TCR beta chains, some 11 million of which were shared by at least two donors. A nearest-neighbor algorithm error-corrected the raw reads and collapsed the reads into unique sequences, merging closely related sequences to remove PCR and sequencing errors. Alignment of CDR3 sequences to IMGT reference sequences was used to assign V, D and J gene segments. For a sequence to be retained, at least a six-nucleotide match to both a V gene segment and a J gene segment was required. A rearrangement counted as productive if the CDR3 had no stop codons and remained in frame with V and J, and every other rearrangement counted as non-productive. CDR3 was defined according to IMGT convention as the region running from the second conserved V-encoded cysteine to the conserved J-encoded phenylalanine. Sequences without an unambiguous match to a single V gene segment were excluded from the earlier analysis of 587 of the donors. An earlier analysis of around 600 of the donors classified V segments as functional when productive rearrangements were above 56.7% and as segregating when the standard deviation between donors was above 5%. To diagnose cytomegalovirus status from the catalog of TCR beta chain sequences, a statistical classification framework was built. V and J gene assignment, in a later analysis, came from comparing TCR nucleotide sequences with IMGT/GENE-DB human TR gene sequences. Using the TCRdist pipeline, a later analysis assigned CDR3 sequences along with most-parsimonious VDJ recombination scenarios. In a later analysis, each TCR beta chain was defined by its CDR3 amino acid sequence together with its V-gene family, and reads without a unique V-gene family were excluded. To address suspected cross-contamination and a sequencing artifact, a later analysis removed 550 to 750 highly shared, low-generation-probability nucleotide sequences. A later analysis calculated a clonal expansion index for each public chain from normalized within-repertoire ranks of inferred template counts. In a later analysis, generation probabilities were computed using a VDJ recombination model fitted to out-of-frame rearrangements, and the results were checked against IGoR. In a later analysis, hypergeometric tests were used to score TCR-TCR, TCR-HLA and TCR-CMV co-occurrence, with a repertoire-size bias correction applied to TCR pairs. False discovery rates were estimated in a later analysis by permuting HLA or CMV assignments 20 times. In a later analysis, co-occurring TCRs were grouped with DBSCAN, and TCRdist sequence similarity was added when clustering was performed within HLA-allele-positive subsets. For co-occurrence clustering, repertoires with fewer than 30,000 or more than 120,000 public chains were excluded, along with four to six repertoires with anomalous nucleotide sharing. Here the immuneACCESS table is served through TCRdb, limited to in-frame sequences with V and J called. Missing clones are a known gap in these copies; in checked studies unresolved V genes cover under half, and the rest lacks a known reason. V, J and clone size are taken as reported in that table, and D and trimming were inferred from the DNA itself. The sample table holds roughly 160,000 clones, of which 77% were seen once. Of the sample, approximately 2.3% is held by the ten largest clones.

The cohort consisted of 670 or so healthy bone marrow donors. All cohort members were sampled while nominally healthy, although unrecorded immune exposures were likely present. The donor tested CMV seropositive, placing the donor among the 250 to 350 seropositive members of the cohort. Each donor provided a peripheral blood sample, and peripheral blood mononuclear cells were used for TCR beta sequencing. The Qiagen DNeasy Blood Extraction Kit was used to extract genomic DNA from the blood cell samples. Turning to this clone: Its recognized antigen is unknown. The record has no base qualities; no much larger clone is one base away.

The rearranged segments are TRBV7-9 and TRBJ1-3; confidence is insufficient to name the D gene. This TCR derives from a man between 45 and 60 years old in good health and CMV-seropositive. The specimen sequenced was PBMCs. The DNA reads as follows: TGTGCCAGCAGCTTTAATCCCGGGAGAGCAGCTGGAAACACCATATATTTT. Its translation reads: CASSFNPGRAAGNTIYF.